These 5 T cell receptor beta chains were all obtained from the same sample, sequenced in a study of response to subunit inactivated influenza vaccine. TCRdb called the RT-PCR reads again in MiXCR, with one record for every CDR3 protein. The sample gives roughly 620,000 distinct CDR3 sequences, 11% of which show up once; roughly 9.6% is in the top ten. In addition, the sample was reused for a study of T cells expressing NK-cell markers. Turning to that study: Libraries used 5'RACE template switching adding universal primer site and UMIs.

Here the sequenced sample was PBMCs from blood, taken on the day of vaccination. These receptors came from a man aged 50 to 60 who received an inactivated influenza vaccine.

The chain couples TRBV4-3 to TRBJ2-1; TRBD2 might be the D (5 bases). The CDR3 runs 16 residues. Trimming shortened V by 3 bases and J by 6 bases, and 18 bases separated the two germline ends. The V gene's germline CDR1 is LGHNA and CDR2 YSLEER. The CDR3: CASSQDIWAGTNEQFF. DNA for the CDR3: TGCGCCAGCAGCCAGGATATCTGGGCGGGCACCAATGAGCAGTTCTTC.

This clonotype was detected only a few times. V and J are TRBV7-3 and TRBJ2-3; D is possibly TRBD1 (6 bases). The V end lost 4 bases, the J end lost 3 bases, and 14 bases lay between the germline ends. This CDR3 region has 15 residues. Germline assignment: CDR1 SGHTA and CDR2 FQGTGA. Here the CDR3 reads CASSYGFQGTDTQYF. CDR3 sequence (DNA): TGTGCCAGCAGCTACGGGTTCCAGGGGACAGATACGCAGTATTTT. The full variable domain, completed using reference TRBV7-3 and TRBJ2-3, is GAGVSQTPSNKVTEKGKYVELRCDPISGHTALYWYRQSLGQGPEFLIYFQGTGAADDSGLPNDRFFAVRPEGSVSTLKIQRTERGDSAVYLCASSYGFQGTDTQYFGPGTRLTVL.

For the CDR3, the DNA is TGTGCCAGCAGTTTGTGGGAACGGGACATTCAGTACTTC. Translating gives CASSLWERDIQYF. The chain combines TRBV12-3 or TRBV12-4 with TRBJ2-4; D is unresolved. The V end lost 3 bases, the J end lost 8 bases, and 11 bases lay between the germline ends. The CDR3 totals 13 residues.

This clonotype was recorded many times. The DNA of the CDR3 is TGCAGTGCTACCCCGGCAGGGAGGTGGAACGAGCAGTACTTC. This codes for CSATPAGRWNEQYF. The chain is built from TRBV20-1 and TRBJ2-7, with D maybe TRBD2 (6 bases). The V gene's germline CDR1 is DFQATT and CDR2 SNEGSKA (reference sequence). Deletions cut 4 bases from V and 5 bases from J, with 18 bases between. There are 14 residues in the CDR3.

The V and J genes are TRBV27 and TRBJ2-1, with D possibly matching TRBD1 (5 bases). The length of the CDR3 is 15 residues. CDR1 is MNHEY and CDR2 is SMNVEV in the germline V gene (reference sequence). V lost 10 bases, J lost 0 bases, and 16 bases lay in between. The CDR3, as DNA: TGTGCCACCCATGGGGCGGTAAACTCCTACAATGAGCAGTTCTTC. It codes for CATHGAVNSYNEQFF.